Each of the 20 T cell receptor beta chains below was sequenced from the same sample in a study of molecular identifiers for immune sequencing clone quantification. TCRdb re-called the PCR reads with MiXCR, one entry per CDR3 protein. The sample includes about 640,000 distinct CDR3 sequences, 20% of them seen just once. Source material: naive CD8+ T cells from blood, with Jurkat cell RNA spiked in. The sample's subset: FACS-sorted CD8+CD4-CCR7+CD45RA+ naive T cells. All receptors come from a human donor in good health. Some libraries in this study had Jurkat cell RNA spiked in.

This rearrangement joins TRBV7-9 to TRBJ2-7; D not resolved. V was cut by 5 bases and J by 3 bases, with 11 bases left in between. CDR3 size: 13 residues. CDR1 and CDR2 (germline): SEHNR, FQNEAQ (reference sequence). DNA of the CDR3: TGTGCCAGCAGCCCCAGAATTGACTACGAGCAGTACTTC. It translates to CASSPRIDYEQYF.

The count of this clonotype is one. A read error may explain this, as a much larger clone is one base away. This sequence joins TRBV5-1 and TRBJ2-7; D is ambiguous. CDR1 is SGHRS and CDR2 is YFSETQ in the germline V gene. The CDR3 has 14 amino acids. The ends were cut back, 0 bases at V and 2 bases at J, with 9 bases in the middle. This chain's CDR3 is CASSLVGRPYEQYF. In DNA form, the CDR3 reads TGCGCCAGCAGCTTGGTTGGGCGGCCCTACGAGCAGTACTTC.

Many counts were recorded for this clonotype. The chain couples TRBV6-2 or TRBV6-3 to TRBJ1-4; D not certain. Trimming shortened V by 0 bases and J by 5 bases, and 13 bases separated the two germline ends. This CDR3 is 16 amino acids long. CDR1 and CDR2 (germline): MNHEY, SVGEGT. The DNA for the CDR3 is TGTGCCAGCAGTTACTCGAACGAACACCAGAATGAAAAACTGTTTTTT. It codes for CASSYSNEHQNEKLFF.

There are many counts of this clonotype. The V and J genes are TRBV12-3 or TRBV12-4 and TRBJ1-1; possible D gene TRBD1, 5 bases. Between the trimmed V and J ends, which lost 3 bases and 0 bases, there was a span of 11 bases. The CDR3 contains 15 residues. CDR3 sequence reads: CASSLSRGMNTEAFF. CDR3 nucleotides: TGTGCCAGCAGTTTGTCGAGGGGAATGAACACTGAAGCTTTCTTT.

On this clonotype: Being one base from a much bigger clone, this may be a read error. The chain has TRBV11-2 and TRBJ1-1; D uncertain. Trimming removed 0 bases at V and 2 bases at J, with 16 bases between. Germline-derived CDR1 and CDR2 are SGHAT and FQNNGV. This CDR3 is 17 amino acids long. CDR3 region: CASSLEGYWTENTEAFF. For the CDR3, the DNA is TGTGCCAGCAGCTTAGAGGGTTATTGGACGGAAAACACTGAAGCTTTCTTT. Variable domain in full (rest from reference TRBV11-2 and TRBJ1-1): EAGVAQSPRYKIIEKRQSVAFWCNPISGHATLYWYQQILGQGPKLLIQFQNNGVVDDSQLPKDRFSAERLKGVDSTLKIQPAKLEDSAVYLCASSLEGYWTENTEAFFGQGTRLTVV.

This clonotype was recorded many times. The chain's CDR3 is CASSYSIALLGGELFF. The CDR3 nucleotides are TGTGCCAGCAGTTACTCGATTGCCCTCTTGGGCGGGGAGCTGTTTTTT. The chain couples TRBV6-5 to TRBJ2-2, with D unresolved. Germline V gives CDR1 MNHEY, CDR2 SVGAGI. There are 16 residues in the CDR3. V shed 0 bases and J shed 7 bases, with 15 bases lying between them.

This clonotype was seen many times. The V call is TRBV5-1, the J call TRBJ2-6; D gene uncertain. This CDR3 region has 16 residues. CDR1 SGHRS and CDR2 YFSETQ come from the germline V gene. Between the trimmed V and J ends, which lost 2 bases and 0 bases, there was a span of 9 bases. The chain's CDR3 is CASSLPLPSGANVLTF. CDR3 DNA: TGCGCCAGCAGCTTACCACTGCCCTCTGGGGCCAACGTCCTGACTTTC.

This clonotype was detected a few times. The chain employs TRBV28 and TRBJ2-7; no firm D call. There are 13 residues in the CDR3. Germline assignment: CDR1 MDHEN and CDR2 SYDVKM. V lost 5 bases and J lost 5, with 13 bases in between. CDR3 nucleotide sequence: TGTGCCAGCAGTCACGGAATCAATCACGAGCAGTACTTC. Its translation: CASSHGINHEQYF.

On this clonotype itself: A read error may be the cause here, since a much bigger clone is one base away. V and J are TRBV12-3 or TRBV12-4 and TRBJ2-1, with a tentative D call TRBD1 (7 bases). V lost 4 bases and J lost 9, with 19 bases in between. The length of the CDR3 is 15 residues. The DNA for the CDR3 is TGTGCCAGCAGTTCCCAGGGGGGCCCCGCCAGTGAGCAGTTCTTC. Protein sequence: CASSSQGGPASEQFF.

This chain's CDR3 is CASNQGGGLSEAFF. In DNA form, the CDR3 reads TGTGCCAGTAACCAAGGGGGGGGATTGAGTGAAGCTTTCTTT. The rearrangement uses TRBV19 and TRBJ1-1, with D perhaps matching TRBD1 (6 bases). The germline CDR1 and CDR2 sequences are LNHDA and SQIVND (reference sequence). The CDR3 contains 14 residues. Trimming shortened V by 7 bases and J by 7 bases, and 19 bases separated the two germline ends. The full variable domain, its missing parts supplied by reference TRBV19 and TRBJ1-1, is DGGITQSPKYLFRKEGQNVTLSCEQNLNHDAMYWYRQDPGQGLRLIYYSQIVNDFQKGDIAEGYSVSREKKESFPLTVTSAQKNPTAFYLCASNQGGGLSEAFFGQGTRLTVV.

Many counts were recorded for this clonotype. The chain is built from TRBV20-1 and TRBJ2-2, with D possibly TRBD1 on 5 matching bases. CDR3 length equals 13 residues. Looked up from germline, CDR1 is DFQATT and CDR2 is SNEGSKA (reference sequence). Trimming cost V 3 bases and J 2 bases, with 7 bases left between them. CDR3 in DNA: TGCAGTGCTAGTGACAGAAACACCGGGGAGCTGTTTTTT. It is translated as CSASDRNTGELFF.

Worth noting for this clonotype: A much larger clone sits a single nucleotide away, making a read error possible. This sequence joins TRBV19 and TRBJ2-7; D not certain. This CDR3 region has 13 residues. From germline, CDR1 is LNHDA and CDR2 SQIVND (reference sequence). CDR3 nucleotide sequence: TGTGCCAGTGCCGAATTGAGCTCCTACAAGCAGTACTTC. It is translated as CASAELSSYKQYF.

The chain has TRBV27 and TRBJ2-5; D may be TRBD1 (5 bases). The CDR3 runs to 16 residues. Germline V gene sequence: CDR1 MNHEY, CDR2 SMNVEV (reference sequence). V was shortened by 3 bases and J by 0 bases, with 14 bases between the two germline ends. The CDR3 region is CASSFLGDSYQETQYF. CDR3 nucleotide sequence: TGTGCCAGCAGTTTTCTGGGTGACAGTTACCAAGAGACCCAGTACTTC.

The chain recombines TRBV19 with TRBJ2-7; a possible D gene is TRBD1 (6 bases). V gave up 4 bases and J gave up 6 bases, with 19 bases separating them. This CDR3 has 15 amino acids. Germline V gene data show CDR1 as LNHDA and CDR2 as SQIVND (reference sequence). CDR3 region: CASSTPGHPLGEQYF. The CDR3 DNA sequence: TGTGCCAGTAGTACTCCGGGACATCCCCTGGGCGAGCAGTACTTC.

This clonotype was seen more than once but under ten times. Just one base apart from a much larger clone, this may be a read error. V and J are TRBV27 and TRBJ2-5, with D hard to call. CDR3 length equals 12 residues. Germline CDR1 MNHEY, CDR2 SMNVEV (reference sequence). In nucleotides, the CDR3 is TGTGCCAGCGGGTACAGTCAAGGGACCCAGTACTTC. Encoded protein: CASGYSQGTQYF.

J is TRBJ2-1 and V is TRBV19; 16 positions agree with TRBD2. Per germline, CDR1 LNHDA and CDR2 SQIVND (reference sequence). Germline trimming cut 3 bases from V and 4 bases from J; bases unmatched to any gene: 9. This CDR3 contains 19 residues. The CDR3 spells CASSMVGLAGGGVYNEQFF. CDR3 sequence (DNA): TGTGCCAGTAGTATGGTGGGACTAGCGGGAGGGGGGGTGTACAATGAGCAGTTCTTC. Looking up the rest from reference TRBV19 and TRBJ2-1 gives the full variable domain: DGGITQSPKYLFRKEGQNVTLSCEQNLNHDAMYWYRQDPGQGLRLIYYSQIVNDFQKGDIAEGYSVSREKKESFPLTVTSAQKNPTAFYLCASSMVGLAGGGVYNEQFFGPGTRLTVL.

In this sample, this clonotype turned up many times. The chain uses TRBV19 and TRBJ2-7; 8 nucleotides agree with TRBD1. V was pared by 1 base and J by 9 bases, with 5 bases of the junction left unmatched. The germline gives CDR1 LNHDA, CDR2 SQIVND (reference sequence). The CDR3 has 13 residues. CDR3 DNA sequence: TGTGCCAGTAGTATAGGGGGGACAGGCCGGCAGTACTTC. Its translation is CASSIGGTGRQYF. Filled out from reference TRBV19 and TRBJ2-7, the complete variable domain reads DGGITQSPKYLFRKEGQNVTLSCEQNLNHDAMYWYRQDPGQGLRLIYYSQIVNDFQKGDIAEGYSVSREKKESFPLTVTSAQKNPTAFYLCASSIGGTGRQYFGPGTRLTVT.

V usage is TRBV9 and J usage is TRBJ1-2, with 8 bases fitting TRBD1. CDR3 length equals 15 residues. In germline, CDR1 is SGDLS, CDR2 YYNGEE. V was pared by 3 bases and J by 2 bases, with 6 bases of the junction left unmatched. This chain's CDR3 is CASSGTGGWNYGYTF. The CDR3 region has the DNA TGTGCCAGCAGCGGAACAGGGGGTTGGAACTATGGCTACACCTTC. The full variable domain, its missing parts supplied by reference TRBV9 and TRBJ1-2, is DSGVTQTPKHLITATGQRVTLRCSPRSGDLSVYWYQQSLDQGLQFLIQYYNGEERAKGNILERFSAQQFPDLHSELNLSSLELGDSALYFCASSGTGGWNYGYTFGSGTRLTVV.

This clonotype has at least ten counts. The chain employs TRBV20-1 and TRBJ2-7, with a tentative D call TRBD2 (6 bases). V was shortened by 1 base and J by 1 base, with 11 bases between the two germline ends. CDR1 is DFQATT, CDR2 SNEGSKA, per germline (reference sequence). This CDR3 is 14 amino acids long. The CDR3 DNA sequence: TGCAGTGCTAGAGGACTAGAACCATCCTACGAGCAGTACTTC. Encoded protein: CSARGLEPSYEQYF.

This clonotype was counted only a few times. The chain couples TRBV12-3 or TRBV12-4 to TRBJ2-1; D may be TRBD1 (6 bases). V was pared by 4 bases and J by 6 bases, with 10 bases between. The CDR3 extends over 13 amino acids. Here the CDR3 reads CASSWTAANEQFF. DNA for the CDR3: TGTGCCAGCAGTTGGACAGCGGCCAATGAGCAGTTCTTC.